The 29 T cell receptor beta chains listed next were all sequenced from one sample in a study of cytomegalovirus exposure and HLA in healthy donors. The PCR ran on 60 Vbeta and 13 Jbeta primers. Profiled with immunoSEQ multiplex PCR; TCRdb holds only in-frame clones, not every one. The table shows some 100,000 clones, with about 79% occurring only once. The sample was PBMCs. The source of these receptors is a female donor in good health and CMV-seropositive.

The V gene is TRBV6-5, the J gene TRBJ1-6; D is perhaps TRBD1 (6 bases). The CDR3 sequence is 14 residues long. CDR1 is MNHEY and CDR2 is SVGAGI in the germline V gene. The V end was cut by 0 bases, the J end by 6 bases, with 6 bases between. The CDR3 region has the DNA TGTGCCAGCAGTTACTCGGGGGCTAATTCACCCCTCCACTTT. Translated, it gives CASSYSGANSPLHF.

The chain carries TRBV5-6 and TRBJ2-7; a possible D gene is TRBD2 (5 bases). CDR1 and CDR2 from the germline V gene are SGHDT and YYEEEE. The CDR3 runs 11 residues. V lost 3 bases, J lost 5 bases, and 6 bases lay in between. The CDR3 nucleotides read TGTGCCAGCAGCTATAGCGACGAGCAGTACTTC. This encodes CASSYSDEQYF.

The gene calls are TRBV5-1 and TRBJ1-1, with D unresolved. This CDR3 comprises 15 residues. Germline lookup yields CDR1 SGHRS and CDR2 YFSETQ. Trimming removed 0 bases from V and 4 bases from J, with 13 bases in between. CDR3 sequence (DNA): TGCGCCAGCAGCTTGGCCGGGATAGGAGGCACTGAAGCTTTCTTT. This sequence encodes CASSLAGIGGTEAFF.

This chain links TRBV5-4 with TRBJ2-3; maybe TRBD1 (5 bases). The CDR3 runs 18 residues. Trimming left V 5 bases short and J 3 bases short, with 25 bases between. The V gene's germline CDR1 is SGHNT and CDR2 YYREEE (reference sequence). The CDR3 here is CASSRMGPPSGGTDTQYF. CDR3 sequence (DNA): TGTGCCAGCAGTCGAATGGGGCCGCCGTCCGGTGGGACAGATACGCAGTATTTT.

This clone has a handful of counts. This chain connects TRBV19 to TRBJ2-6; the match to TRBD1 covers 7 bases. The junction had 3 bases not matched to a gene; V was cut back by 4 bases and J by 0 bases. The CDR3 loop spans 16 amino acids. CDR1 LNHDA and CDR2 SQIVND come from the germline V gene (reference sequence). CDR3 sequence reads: CASSRGQSSGANVLTF. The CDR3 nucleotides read TGTGCCAGTAGTAGGGGACAGAGCTCTGGGGCCAACGTCCTGACTTTC.

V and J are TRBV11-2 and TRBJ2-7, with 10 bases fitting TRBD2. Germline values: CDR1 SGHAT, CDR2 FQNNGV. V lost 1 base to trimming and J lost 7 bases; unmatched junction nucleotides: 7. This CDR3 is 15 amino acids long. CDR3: CASSLGTSGIGEQYF. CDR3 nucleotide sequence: TGTGCCAGCAGCTTAGGTACTAGCGGGATAGGGGAGCAGTACTTC.

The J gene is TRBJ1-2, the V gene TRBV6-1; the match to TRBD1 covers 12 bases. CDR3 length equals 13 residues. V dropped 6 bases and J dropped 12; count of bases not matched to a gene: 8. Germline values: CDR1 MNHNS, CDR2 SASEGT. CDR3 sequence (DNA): TGTGCCAGCAGACCCGGGACAGGGGGCTTTAACACCTTC. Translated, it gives CASRPGTGGFNTF.

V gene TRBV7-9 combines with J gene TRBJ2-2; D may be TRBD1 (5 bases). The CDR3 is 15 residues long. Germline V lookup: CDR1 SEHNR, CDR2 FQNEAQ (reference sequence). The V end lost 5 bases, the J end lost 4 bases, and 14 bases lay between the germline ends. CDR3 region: CASSPRVPGTGELFF. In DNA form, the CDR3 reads TGTGCCAGCAGCCCCAGGGTGCCGGGCACCGGGGAGCTGTTTTTT.

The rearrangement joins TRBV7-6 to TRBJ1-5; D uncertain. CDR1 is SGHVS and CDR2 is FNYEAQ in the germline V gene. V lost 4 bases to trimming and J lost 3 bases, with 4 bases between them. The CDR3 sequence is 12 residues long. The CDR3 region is CASSSYNQPQHF. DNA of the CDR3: TGTGCCAGCAGCTCTTACAATCAGCCCCAGCATTTT. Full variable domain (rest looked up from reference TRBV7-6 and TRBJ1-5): GAGVSQSPRYKVTKRGQDVALRCDPISGHVSLYWYRQALGQGPEFLTYFNYEAQQDKSGLPNDRFSAERPEGSISTLTIQRTEQRDSAMYRCASSSYNQPQHFGDGTRLSIL.

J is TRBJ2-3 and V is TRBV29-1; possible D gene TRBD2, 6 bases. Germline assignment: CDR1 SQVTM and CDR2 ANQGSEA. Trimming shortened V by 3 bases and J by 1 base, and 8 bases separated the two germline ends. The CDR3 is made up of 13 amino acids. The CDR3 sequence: CSVDGSRTDTQYF. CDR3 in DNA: TGCAGCGTTGACGGGAGCCGCACAGATACGCAGTATTTT.

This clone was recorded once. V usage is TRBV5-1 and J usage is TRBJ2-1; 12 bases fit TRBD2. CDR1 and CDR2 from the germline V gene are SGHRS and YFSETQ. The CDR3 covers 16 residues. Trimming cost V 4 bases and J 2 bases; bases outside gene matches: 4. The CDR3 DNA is TGCGCCAGCAGCGCAGGACTAGCGGGGACCTACAATGAGCAGTTCTTC. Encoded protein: CASSAGLAGTYNEQFF.

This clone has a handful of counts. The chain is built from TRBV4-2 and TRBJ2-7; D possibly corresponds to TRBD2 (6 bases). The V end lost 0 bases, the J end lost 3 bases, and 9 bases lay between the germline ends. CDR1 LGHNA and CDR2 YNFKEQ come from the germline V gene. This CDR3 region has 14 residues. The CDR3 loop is CASSQEAGRYEQYF. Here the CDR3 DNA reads TGTGCCAGCAGCCAAGAGGCGGGGCGCTACGAGCAGTACTTC.

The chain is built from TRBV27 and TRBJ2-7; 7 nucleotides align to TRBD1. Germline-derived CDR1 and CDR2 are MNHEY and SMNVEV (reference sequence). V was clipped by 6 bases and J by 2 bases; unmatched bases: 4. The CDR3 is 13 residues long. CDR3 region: CASRTGKTYEQYF. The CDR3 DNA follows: TGTGCCAGCAGGACAGGGAAAACCTACGAGCAGTACTTC.

CDR3 nucleotides: TGCGCCAGCAGCCTACTCCCAAGCAGCGGACAGGGCAATCAGCCCCAGCATTTT. As protein: CASSLLPSSGQGNQPQHF. The rearrangement joins TRBV5-1 to TRBJ1-5; 7 positions agree with TRBD1. This CDR3 is 18 amino acids long. Germline-derived CDR1 and CDR2 are SGHRS and YFSETQ. V was pared by 4 bases and J by 2 bases, with 15 bases of the junction left unmatched.

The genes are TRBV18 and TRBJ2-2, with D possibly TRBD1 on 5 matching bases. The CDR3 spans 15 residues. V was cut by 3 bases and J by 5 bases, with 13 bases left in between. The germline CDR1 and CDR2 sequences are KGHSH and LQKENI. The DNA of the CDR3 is TGTGCCAGCTCACCGCCAGGGTGGGTGACCGGGGAGCTGTTTTTT. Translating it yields CASSPPGWVTGELFF.

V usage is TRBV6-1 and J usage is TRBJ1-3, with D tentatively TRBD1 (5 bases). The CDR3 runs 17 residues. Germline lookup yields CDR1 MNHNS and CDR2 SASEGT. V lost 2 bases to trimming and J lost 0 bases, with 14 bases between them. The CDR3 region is CASSERGRPLSGNTIYF. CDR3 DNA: TGTGCCAGCAGTGAAAGGGGCAGGCCTCTCTCTGGAAACACCATATATTTT.

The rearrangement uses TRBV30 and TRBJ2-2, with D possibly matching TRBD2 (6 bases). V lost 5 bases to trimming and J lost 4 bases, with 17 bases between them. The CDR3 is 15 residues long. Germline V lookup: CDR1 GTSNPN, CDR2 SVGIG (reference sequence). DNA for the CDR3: TGTGCCTGGGGGGTCGCGGGGTTTGGCACCGGGGAGCTGTTTTTT. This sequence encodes CAWGVAGFGTGELFF.

The chain's CDR3 is CASSLRGAEQYF. The CDR3 nucleotides are TGTGCCAGCAGCTTACGGGGGGCCGAGCAGTACTTC. The chain recombines TRBV11-3 with TRBJ2-5; weak D call: TRBD2 (7 bases). The J call may be wrong; the DNA end is better matched by TRBJ2-7. This CDR3 region has 12 residues. Per germline, CDR1 SGHNT and CDR2 YENEEA.

The CDR3 loop is CASSPGQKEQYF. The CDR3 DNA follows: TGTGCCAGCTCACCCGGACAGAAAGAGCAGTACTTC. The chain carries TRBV18 and TRBJ2-7; tentative D call: TRBD1 (6 bases). Germline CDR1 reads KGHSH; CDR2 reads LQKENI. The length of the CDR3 is 12 residues. The germline V and J ends were trimmed by 3 bases and 7 bases, with 10 bases remaining between them.

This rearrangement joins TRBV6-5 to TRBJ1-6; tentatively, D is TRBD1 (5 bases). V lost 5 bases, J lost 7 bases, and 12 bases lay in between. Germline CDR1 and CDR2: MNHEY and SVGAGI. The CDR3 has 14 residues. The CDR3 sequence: CASSTGLTNSPLHF. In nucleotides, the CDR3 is TGTGCCAGCAGTACGGGACTTACCAATTCACCCCTCCACTTT.

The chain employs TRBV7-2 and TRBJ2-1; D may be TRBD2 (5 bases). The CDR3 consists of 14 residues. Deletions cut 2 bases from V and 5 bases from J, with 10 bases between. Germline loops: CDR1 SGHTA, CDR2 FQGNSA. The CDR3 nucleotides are TGTGCCAGCAGCTTAAGACTACAAAACAATGAGCAGTTCTTC. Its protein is CASSLRLQNNEQFF.

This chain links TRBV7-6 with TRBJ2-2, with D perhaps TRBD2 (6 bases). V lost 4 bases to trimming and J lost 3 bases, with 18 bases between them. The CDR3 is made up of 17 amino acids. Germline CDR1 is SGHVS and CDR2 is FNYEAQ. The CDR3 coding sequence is TGTGCCAGCAGCTCGGCGGGGCTAAGGGGCCACACCGGGGAGCTGTTTTTT. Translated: CASSSAGLRGHTGELFF. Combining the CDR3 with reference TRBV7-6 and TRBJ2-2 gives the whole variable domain GAGVSQSPRYKVTKRGQDVALRCDPISGHVSLYWYRQALGQGPEFLTYFNYEAQQDKSGLPNDRFSAERPEGSISTLTIQRTEQRDSAMYRCASSSAGLRGHTGELFFGEGSRLTVL.

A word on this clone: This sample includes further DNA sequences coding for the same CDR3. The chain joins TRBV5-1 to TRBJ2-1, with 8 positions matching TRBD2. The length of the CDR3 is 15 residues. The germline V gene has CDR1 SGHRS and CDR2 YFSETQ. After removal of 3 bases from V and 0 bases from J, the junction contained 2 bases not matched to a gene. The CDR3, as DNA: TGCGCCAGCAGCTCCAGCGGGAGCTCCTACAATGAGCAGTTCTTC. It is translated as CASSSSGSSYNEQFF.

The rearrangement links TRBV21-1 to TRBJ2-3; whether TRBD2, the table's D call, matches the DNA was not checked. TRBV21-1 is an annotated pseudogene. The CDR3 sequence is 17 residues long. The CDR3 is CASSKNGPGLSTDTQYF. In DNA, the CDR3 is TGTGCCAGCAGCAAAAACGGACCGGGACTATCCACAGATACGCAGTATTTT.

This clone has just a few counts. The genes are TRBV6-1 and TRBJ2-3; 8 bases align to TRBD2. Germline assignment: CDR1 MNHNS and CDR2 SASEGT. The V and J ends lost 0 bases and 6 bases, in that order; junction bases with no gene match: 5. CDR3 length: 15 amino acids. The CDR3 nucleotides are TGTGCCAGCAGTGAAGCGCTAATAGCGGGGGATACGCAGTATTTT. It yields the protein CASSEALIAGDTQYF.

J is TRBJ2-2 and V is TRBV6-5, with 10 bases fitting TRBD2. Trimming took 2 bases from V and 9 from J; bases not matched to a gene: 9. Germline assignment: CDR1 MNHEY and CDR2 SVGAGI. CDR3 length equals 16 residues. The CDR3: CASSYIRAGGPWELFF. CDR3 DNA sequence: TGTGCCAGCAGTTACATTCGAGCGGGAGGGCCCTGGGAGCTGTTTTTT.

In DNA form, the CDR3 reads TGTGCCAGTAGTATCCTGCGACTAAGCGGTTCACCACACGAGCAGTACTTC. Protein sequence: CASSILRLSGSPHEQYF. V is TRBV19 and J is TRBJ2-7; D possibly corresponds to TRBD2 (5 bases). Trimming pared 3 bases from V and 5 bases from J, leaving 23 bases between. The CDR3 loop spans 17 amino acids. Per germline, CDR1 LNHDA and CDR2 SQIVND (reference sequence).

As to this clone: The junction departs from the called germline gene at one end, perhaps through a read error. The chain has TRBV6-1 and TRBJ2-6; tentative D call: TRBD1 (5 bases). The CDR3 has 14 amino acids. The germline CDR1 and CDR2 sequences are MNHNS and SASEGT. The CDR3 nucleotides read TGTGCCAGCAGTGAACCCCCTGGGGCCAACGGCCTGACTTTC. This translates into CASSEPPGANGLTF.

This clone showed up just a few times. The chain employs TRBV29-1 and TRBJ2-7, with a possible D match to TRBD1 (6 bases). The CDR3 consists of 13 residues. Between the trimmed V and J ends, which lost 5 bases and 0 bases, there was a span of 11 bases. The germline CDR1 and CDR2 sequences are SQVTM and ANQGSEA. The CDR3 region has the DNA TGCAGCGTTAGTACAGGGAGCTCCTACGAGCAGTACTTC. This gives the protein CSVSTGSSYEQYF.